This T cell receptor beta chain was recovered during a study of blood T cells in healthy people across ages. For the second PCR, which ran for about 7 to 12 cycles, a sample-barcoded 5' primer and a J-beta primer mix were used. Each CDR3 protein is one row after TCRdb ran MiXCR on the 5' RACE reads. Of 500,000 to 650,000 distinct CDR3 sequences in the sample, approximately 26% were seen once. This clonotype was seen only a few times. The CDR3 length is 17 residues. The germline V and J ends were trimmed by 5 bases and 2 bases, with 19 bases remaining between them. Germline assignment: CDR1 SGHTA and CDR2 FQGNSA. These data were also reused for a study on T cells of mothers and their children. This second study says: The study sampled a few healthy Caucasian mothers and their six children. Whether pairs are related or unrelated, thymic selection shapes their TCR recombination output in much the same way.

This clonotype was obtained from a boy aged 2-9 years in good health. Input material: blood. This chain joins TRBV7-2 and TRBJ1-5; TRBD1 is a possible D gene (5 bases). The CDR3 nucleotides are TGTGCCAGCAGCGACCCCAGGACGGCGGGGGGCAATCAGCCCCAGCATTTT. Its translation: CASSDPRTAGGNQPQHF.